This TCR beta chain derives from a study of T cell changes during pregnancy in multiple sclerosis. Trimming cost V 7 bases and J 2 bases; bases outside gene matches: 3. CDR1 and CDR2 (germline): SGHRS, YFSETQ. The CDR3 contains 13 residues. Some clones are missing from TCRdb's copy, which holds only in-frame ones; the method was immunoSEQ multiplex PCR. The sample lists 65,000 to 90,000 clones, 85% to 95% seen once, with approximately 2.1% in the top ten. This chain links TRBV5-1 with TRBJ2-7; 10 bases agree with TRBD2. Sequences were derived from peripheral blood, sampled before pregnancy. The receptor was derived from a female donor with multiple sclerosis, enrolled in a pregnancy study. CDR3 sequence reads: CASGAGGPYEQYF. In DNA, the CDR3 is TGCGCCAGCGGAGCGGGAGGGCCCTACGAGCAGTACTTC.